A single sample is the source of the 2 T cell receptor beta chains below, sequenced in a study of molecular identifiers for immune sequencing clone quantification. TCRdb re-called the PCR reads with MiXCR, one entry per CDR3 protein. The profile covers tens of thousands of distinct CDR3 sequences, with 24% appearing a single time and over 0.95% taken by the ten largest. Sequences were obtained from naive CD8+ T cells from blood, with Jurkat cell RNA spiked in. The subset: FACS-sorted CD8+CD4-CCR7+CD45RA+ naive T cells. These receptors originate from a human donor in good health. Some libraries in this study had Jurkat cell RNA spiked in.

In regard to this clonotype: A much larger clone lies a single base off, so this may be a read error. The chain employs TRBV27 and TRBJ2-7; either TRBD1 or TRBD2 may supply D (6 bases each). The CDR3 consists of 14 residues. Germline-derived CDR1 and CDR2 are MNHEY and SMNVEV (reference sequence). The CDR3 DNA sequence: TGTGCCAGCAGTTTGTCGGGGGCCTCCTACGAGCACTACTTC. Protein product: CASSLSGASYEHYF.

In this sample, this clonotype turned up a few times. A much bigger clone sits one base away, suggesting this may be a read error. V gene TRBV4-1 combines with J gene TRBJ2-3; maybe TRBD1 (5 bases). V dropped 3 bases and J dropped 8 bases, with 15 bases sitting between them. The CDR3 covers 14 residues. Germline V CDR1 and CDR2: MGHRA, YSYEKL. The CDR3 reads CASSHGQGGATQYF. CDR3 nucleotides: TGCGCCAGCAGCCACGGGCAGGGCGGAGCTACGCAGTATTTT.